This TCR beta chain came from a study of CD8+CD57+ T cells in acquired aplastic anemia. Looking at the study overall: DNA per sorted CD4+ or CD8+ sample ranged about 0.17 to 27.4 ug, averaging around 3.1 ug.

Notes on the study in general: A set of roughly 27 CD8+ CDR3 sequences was shared between patients and controls, and these sequences appeared highly expressed in patients.

Using genomic DNA as the template, TCR beta VDJ and CDR3 profiling was carried out. TCRdb itself ran the reads through MiXCR, one entry per CDR3 protein. The table records about 270,000 distinct CDR3 sequences, around three fifths of them present only once. Germline-derived CDR1 and CDR2 are MNHNY and SVGAGI (reference sequence). The V gene lost 2 bases and the J gene lost 8 bases, with 6 bases spanning the gap. The CDR3 is 12 amino acids. Notes on this clonotype: No antigen is known for it.

The sequence was obtained from a human donor with severe aplastic anemia or a healthy control (not recorded which). The sample taken for sequencing was sorted CD4+, CD8+, or CD8+CD57+ T cells (not recorded which) from PBMCs. The gene calls are TRBV6-6 and TRBJ1-4; D gene unclear. CDR3 residues: CASSYVQEKLFF. DNA for the CDR3: TGTGCCAGCAGTTACGTCCAGGAAAAACTGTTTTTT.